Presented here are 2 T cell receptor beta chains from one specimen sequenced in a study of T cells in Graves' hyperthyroidism and ophthalmopathy. The TCR beta CDR3 regions underwent amplification using RNA transcripts as the source. The HTBI set primed first-round TCR CDR3 RT-PCR. TCRdb redid the calling of the multiplex PCR reads with MiXCR, one entry per CDR3 protein. The sample has around 600,000 distinct CDR3 sequences, approximately 15% seen once. The sequenced material came from blood. Receptors originate from a woman under 30 with Graves' ophthalmopathy.

This clonotype was seen a handful of times. The rearrangement uses TRBV13 and TRBJ2-3; D unresolved. The CDR3 runs 15 residues. Per germline, CDR1 PRHDT and CDR2 FYEKMQ (reference sequence). The germline V and J ends were trimmed by 2 bases and 2 bases, with 11 bases remaining between them. CDR3 nucleotides: TGTGCCAGCAGCTTAATAAAGGAATCCACAGATACGCAGTATTTT. This translates into CASSLIKESTDTQYF.

The chain is built from TRBV5-1 and TRBJ2-2; possibly TRBD1 for D (6 bases). CDR1 SGHRS and CDR2 YFSETQ come from the germline V gene. The V and J ends lost 2 bases and 6 bases respectively, with 14 bases between them. The CDR3 loop spans 15 amino acids. The CDR3 protein is CASSFGQSFAGELFF. The CDR3 region has the DNA TGCGCCAGCAGCTTTGGACAGAGTTTTGCCGGGGAGCTGTTTTTT.